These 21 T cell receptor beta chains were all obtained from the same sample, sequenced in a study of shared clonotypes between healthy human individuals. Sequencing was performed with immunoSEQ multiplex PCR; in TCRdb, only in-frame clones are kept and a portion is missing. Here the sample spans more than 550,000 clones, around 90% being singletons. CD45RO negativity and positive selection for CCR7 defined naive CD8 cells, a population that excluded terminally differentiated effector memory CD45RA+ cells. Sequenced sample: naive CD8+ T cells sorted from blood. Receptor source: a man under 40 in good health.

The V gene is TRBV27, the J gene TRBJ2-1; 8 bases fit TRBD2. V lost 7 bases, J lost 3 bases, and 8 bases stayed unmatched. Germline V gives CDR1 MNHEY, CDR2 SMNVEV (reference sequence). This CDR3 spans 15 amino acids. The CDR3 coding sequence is TGTGCCAGCAATCGGGGGGGAAATTTCTACAATGAGCAGTTCTTC. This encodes CASNRGGNFYNEQFF.

This CDR3 is CASSLTGSNQPQHF. The CDR3 region has the DNA TGTGCCAGCAGCCTGACAGGCAGCAATCAGCCCCAGCATTTT. The chain employs TRBV2 and TRBJ1-5; weak D call: TRBD1 (6 bases). V lost 6 bases and J 1 base, leaving 10 bases between the germline ends. The V gene's germline CDR1 is SNHLY and CDR2 FYNNEI. The length of the CDR3 is 14 residues.

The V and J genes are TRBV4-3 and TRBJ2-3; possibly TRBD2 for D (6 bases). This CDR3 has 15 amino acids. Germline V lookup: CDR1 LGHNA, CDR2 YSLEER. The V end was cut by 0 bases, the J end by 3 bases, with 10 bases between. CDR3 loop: CASSQDRAGTDTQYF. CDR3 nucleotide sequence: TGCGCCAGCAGCCAAGACCGGGCGGGAACAGATACGCAGTATTTT.

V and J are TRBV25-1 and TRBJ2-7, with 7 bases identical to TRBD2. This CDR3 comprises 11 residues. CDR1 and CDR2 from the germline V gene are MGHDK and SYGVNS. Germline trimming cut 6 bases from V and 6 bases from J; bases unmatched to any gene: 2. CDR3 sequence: CASRGGTEQYF. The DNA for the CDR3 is TGTGCCAGCAGGGGGGGGACCGAGCAGTACTTC.

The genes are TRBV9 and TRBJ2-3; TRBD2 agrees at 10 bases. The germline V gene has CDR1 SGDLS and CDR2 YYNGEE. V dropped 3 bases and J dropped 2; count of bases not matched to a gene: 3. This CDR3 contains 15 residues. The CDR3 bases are TGTGCCAGCAGCGCGACTAGCGGGCTCACAGATACGCAGTATTTT. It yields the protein CASSATSGLTDTQYF.

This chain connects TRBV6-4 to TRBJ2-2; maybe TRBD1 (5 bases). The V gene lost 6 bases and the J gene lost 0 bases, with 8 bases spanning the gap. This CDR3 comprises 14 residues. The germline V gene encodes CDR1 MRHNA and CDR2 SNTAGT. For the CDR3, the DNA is TGTGCCAGCAGCCAGGGAACGAACACCGGGGAGCTGTTTTTT. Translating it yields CASSQGTNTGELFF.

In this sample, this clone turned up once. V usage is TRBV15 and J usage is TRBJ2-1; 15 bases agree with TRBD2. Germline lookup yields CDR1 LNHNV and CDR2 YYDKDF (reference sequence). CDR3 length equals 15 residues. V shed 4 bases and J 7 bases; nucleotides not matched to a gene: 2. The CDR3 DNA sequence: TGTGCCACCAGCATCGGACTAGCGGGAGGGAATGAGCAGTTCTTC. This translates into CATSIGLAGGNEQFF.

In nucleotides, the CDR3 is TGTGCCACCAGCAGAGACGGGGGCGCGGGAAACACCATATATTTT. The encoded protein is CATSRDGGAGNTIYF. The chain recombines TRBV15 with TRBJ1-3; possible D gene TRBD1, 6 bases. CDR1 and CDR2 from the germline V gene are LNHNV and YYDKDF (reference sequence). This CDR3 comprises 15 residues. Trimming took 0 bases from V and 4 from J, leaving 10 bases between them.

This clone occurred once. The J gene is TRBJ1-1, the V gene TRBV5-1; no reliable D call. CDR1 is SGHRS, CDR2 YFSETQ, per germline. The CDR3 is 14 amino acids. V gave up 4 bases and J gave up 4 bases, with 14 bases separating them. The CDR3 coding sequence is TGCGCCAGCAGCCCGGCTGGGGATCCCACTGAAGCTTTCTTT. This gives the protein CASSPAGDPTEAFF.

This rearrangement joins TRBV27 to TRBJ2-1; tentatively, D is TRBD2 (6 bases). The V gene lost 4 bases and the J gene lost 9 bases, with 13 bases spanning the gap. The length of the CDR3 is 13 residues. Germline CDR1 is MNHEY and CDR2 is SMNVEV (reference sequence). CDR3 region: CASSYRAGIEQFF. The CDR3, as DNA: TGTGCCAGCAGTTATCGTGCGGGAATTGAGCAGTTCTTC.

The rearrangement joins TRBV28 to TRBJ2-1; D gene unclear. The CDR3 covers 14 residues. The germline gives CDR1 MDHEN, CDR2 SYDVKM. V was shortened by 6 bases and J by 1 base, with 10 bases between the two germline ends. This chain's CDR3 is CASSPSNSYNEQFF. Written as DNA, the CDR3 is TGTGCCAGCAGCCCTTCAAATTCCTACAATGAGCAGTTCTTC. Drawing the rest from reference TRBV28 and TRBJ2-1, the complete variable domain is DVKVTQSSRYLVKRTGEKVFLECVQDMDHENMFWYRQDPGLGLRLIYFSYDVKMKEKGDIPEGYSVSREKKERFSLILESASTNQTSMYLCASSPSNSYNEQFFGPGTRLTVL.

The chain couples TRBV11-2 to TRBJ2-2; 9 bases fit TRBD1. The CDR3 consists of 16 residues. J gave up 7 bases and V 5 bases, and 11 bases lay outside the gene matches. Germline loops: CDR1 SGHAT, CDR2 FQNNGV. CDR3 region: CASSDSTQGADGELFF. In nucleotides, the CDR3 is TGTGCCAGCAGCGACAGTACACAGGGGGCAGACGGGGAGCTGTTTTTT.

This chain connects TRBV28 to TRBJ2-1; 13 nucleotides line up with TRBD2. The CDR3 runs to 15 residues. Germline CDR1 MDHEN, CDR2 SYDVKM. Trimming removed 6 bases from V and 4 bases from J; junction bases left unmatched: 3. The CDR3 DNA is TGTGCCAGCAGGCTGGGACTAGCGGGATACAATGAGCAGTTCTTC. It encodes CASRLGLAGYNEQFF.

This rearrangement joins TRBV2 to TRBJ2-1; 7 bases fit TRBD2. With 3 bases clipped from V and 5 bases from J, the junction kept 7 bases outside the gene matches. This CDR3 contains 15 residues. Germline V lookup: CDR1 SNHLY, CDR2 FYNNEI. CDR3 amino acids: CASSDKREEDNEQFF. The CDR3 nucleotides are TGTGCCAGCAGTGATAAGCGGGAAGAAGACAATGAGCAGTTCTTC.

The CDR3 protein is CASSLYGSGREETQYF. The CDR3 DNA follows: TGTGCCAGCAGCTTATACGGGAGTGGGAGGGAAGAGACCCAGTACTTC. The chain joins TRBV7-6 to TRBJ2-5; 7 bases map to TRBD2. Germline loops: CDR1 SGHVS, CDR2 FNYEAQ. V shed 2 bases, J shed 3 bases, and the junction held 9 bases outside the gene matches. There are 16 residues in the CDR3.

CDR3 protein: CASSLINEQYF. The CDR3 DNA follows: TGTGCCAGCAGCCTGATCAACGAGCAGTACTTC. The chain employs TRBV5-5 and TRBJ2-7; unclear D gene. Between the trimmed V and J ends, which lost 4 bases and 5 bases, there was a span of 7 bases. Per germline, CDR1 SGHKS and CDR2 YYEKEE (reference sequence). The CDR3 is 11 amino acids.

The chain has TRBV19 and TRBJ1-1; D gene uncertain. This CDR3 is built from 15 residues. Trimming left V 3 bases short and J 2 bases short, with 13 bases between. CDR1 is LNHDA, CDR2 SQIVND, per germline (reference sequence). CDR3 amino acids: CASSIRGPFNTEAFF. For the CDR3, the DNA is TGTGCCAGTAGTATTCGAGGGCCTTTTAACACTGAAGCTTTCTTT.

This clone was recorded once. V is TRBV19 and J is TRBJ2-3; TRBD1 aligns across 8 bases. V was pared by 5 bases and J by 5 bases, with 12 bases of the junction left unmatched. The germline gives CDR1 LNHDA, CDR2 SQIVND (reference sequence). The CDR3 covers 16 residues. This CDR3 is CASSRRTGLEVDTQYF. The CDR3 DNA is TGTGCCAGTAGTCGAAGGACAGGGTTGGAAGTAGATACGCAGTATTTT. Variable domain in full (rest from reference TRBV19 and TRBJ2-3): DGGITQSPKYLFRKEGQNVTLSCEQNLNHDAMYWYRQDPGQGLRLIYYSQIVNDFQKGDIAEGYSVSREKKESFPLTVTSAQKNPTAFYLCASSRRTGLEVDTQYFGPGTRLTVL.

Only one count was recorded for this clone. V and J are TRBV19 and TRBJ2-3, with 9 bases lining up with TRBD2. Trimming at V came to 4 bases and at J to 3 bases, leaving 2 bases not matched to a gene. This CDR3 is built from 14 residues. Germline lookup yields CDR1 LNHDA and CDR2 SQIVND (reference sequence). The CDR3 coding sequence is TGTGCCAGTAGTAGGCTAGCGGGAACAGATACGCAGTATTTT. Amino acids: CASSRLAGTDTQYF.

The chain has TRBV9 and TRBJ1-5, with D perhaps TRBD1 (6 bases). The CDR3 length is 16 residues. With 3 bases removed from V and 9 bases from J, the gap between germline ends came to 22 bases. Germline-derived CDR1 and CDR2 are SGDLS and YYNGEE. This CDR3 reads CASSAPGEGFAGPQHF. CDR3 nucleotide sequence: TGTGCCAGCAGCGCCCCAGGGGAAGGGTTTGCCGGGCCCCAGCATTTT.

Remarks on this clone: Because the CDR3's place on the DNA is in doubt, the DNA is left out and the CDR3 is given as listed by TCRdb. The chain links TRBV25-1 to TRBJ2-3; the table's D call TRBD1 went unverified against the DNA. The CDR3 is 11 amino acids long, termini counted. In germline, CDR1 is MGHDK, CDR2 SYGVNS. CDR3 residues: CATVGTGSLRF.